These T cell receptor beta chains were read from a single sample in a study of OX40 agonist ivuxolimab in advanced cancers. The assay was immunoSEQ multiplex PCR, and TCRdb's table has in-frame clones only and misses some. The data show approximately 79,000 clones, 85% to 90% seen once. Sequencing used CD4+ or CD8+ T cells sorted from blood, obtained in a trial of the OX40 agonist ivuxolimab. Receptors originate from an adult with an advanced solid tumor such as melanoma, head and neck, liver or kidney cancer. Each CDR3 is given with its conserved first and last residue. The order of the fields is clone size, J gene, V gene, D gene, CDR3 length, CDR3 protein, CDR3 DNA. A D gene is named only where the DNA matches it firmly. Size tells how often a clone was seen (once, few, many) or the class of an expanded clone, and some rows leave it out.

>-|TRBJ2-7|TRBV6-5|-|14
CATREGRFRYEQYF
TGTGCCACCAGAGAGGGGCGGTTCCGTTACGAGCAGTACTTC
>-|TRBJ1-3|TRBV7-2|-|16
CASSSILAGSGNTIYF
TGTGCCAGCAGCTCCATCCTTGCGGGGAGTGGAAACACCATATATTTT
>once|TRBJ2-7|TRBV18|TRBD1|12
CASSPAGGEQYF
TGTGCCAGCTCACCAGCAGGGGGCGAGCAGTACTTC
>-|TRBJ2-3|TRBV25-1|-|15
CASSAPPPGADTQYF
TGTGCCAGCAGTGCACCTCCTCCAGGGGCAGATACGCAGTATTTT
>-|TRBJ1-3|TRBV2|-|12
CASTEGGNTIYF
TGTGCCAGCACTGAGGGTGGAAACACCATATATTTT
>-|TRBJ2-2|TRBV19|-|15
CASSNGMGLTGELFF
TGTGCCAGTAGTAACGGGATGGGCCTCACCGGGGAGCTGTTTTTT
>-|TRBJ2-5|TRBV7-9|-|14
CASSLGSAEETQYF
TGTGCCAGCAGCTTAGGTTCAGCAGAAGAGACCCAGTACTTC
>few|TRBJ1-6|TRBV2|-|11
CASSDDSPLHF
TGTGCCAGCAGTGATGATTCACCCCTCCACTTT
>-|TRBJ1-4|TRBV5-6|-|13
CASSFSATEKLFF
TGTGCCAGCAGCTTTTCGGCTACAGAAAAACTGTTTTTT
>few|TRBJ2-3|TRBV9|-|13
CASSVGAADTQYF
TGTGCCAGCAGCGTAGGGGCCGCAGATACGCAGTATTTT
>-|TRBJ2-1|TRBV5-5|TRBD2|16
CASSSQRGSSYNEQFF
TGTGCCAGCAGCTCGCAGCGGGGGAGCTCCTACAATGAGCAGTTCTTC
>few|TRBJ1-4|TRBV4-1|-|16
CASSQDSERGNEKLFF
TGCGCCAGCAGCCAAGATTCGGAGAGAGGGAATGAAAAACTGTTTTTT
>once|TRBJ2-5|TRBV7-9|-|15
CASSLEGTAWETQYF
TGTGCCAGCAGCTTAGAGGGGACTGCATGGGAGACCCAGTACTTC
>-|TRBJ1-1|TRBV29-1|-|11
CSVPNEGSAFF
TGCAGCGTCCCCAACGAGGGGTCAGCTTTCTTT
>-|TRBJ1-1|TRBV7-9|-|18
CASSLRFQAFHMNTEAFF
TGTGCCAGCAGCTTAAGGTTCCAAGCTTTTCACATGAACACTGAAGCTTTCTTT
>-|TRBJ2-7|TRBV5-1|-|15
CASSLTSASSYEQYF
TGCGCCAGCAGCTTGACGAGCGCTTCCTCCTACGAGCAGTACTTC
>-|TRBJ2-5|TRBV5-6|-|14
CASSPVGSQETQYF
TGTGCCAGCAGCCCCGTCGGGAGCCAAGAGACCCAGTACTTC
>once|TRBJ1-1|TRBV19|-|18
CASSPPRGGASWEAEAFF
TGTGCCAGTAGTCCCCCTCGGGGGGGGGCGAGTTGGGAGGCTGAAGCTTTCTTT
>-|TRBJ2-1|TRBV4-3|-|17
CASSQESRDYLGNEQFF
TGCGCCAGCAGCCAAGAAAGTAGGGATTATCTTGGAAATGAGCAGTTCTTC
>once|TRBJ1-2|TRBV5-4|-|14
CASRLMTATYGHTF
TGTGCCAGCAGACTCATGACAGCGACCTATGGCCACACCTTC
>-|TRBJ2-7|TRBV7-9|TRBD2|14
CASSLDVAGYEQYF
TGTGCCAGCAGCTTAGATGTAGCGGGGTACGAGCAGTACTTC
>-|TRBJ2-7|TRBV10-2|-|15
CAPHGRGLTPYEQYF
TGCGCCCCACATGGCCGGGGCCTTACACCCTACGAGCAGTACTTC
>-|TRBJ2-2|TRBV4-1|-|15
CASSQGPGTTGELFF
TGCGCCAGCAGCCAAGGCCCGGGGACGACCGGGGAGCTGTTTTTT
>-|TRBJ2-5|TRBV6-1|-|15
CASSARGTGQETQYF
TGTGCCAGCAGTGCCCGAGGTACGGGGCAAGAGACCCAGTACTTC